The sequence of this T cell receptor beta chain was determined in a study of blood T cell repertoires in COVID-19 (dated by TCRdb to the early 2020s). Turning to the overall study: Samples from collaborators originated in the United States, Italy and Spain and spanned both the acute and convalescent phases of COVID-19. Samples came from the ongoing ImmuneRACE study (first 160 participants) plus 1,254 subjects from 6 global collaborators. The repertoires were made available in a free public database intended to serve as a resource for research on the immune response to SARS-CoV-2. Nearly every sample came with metadata listing a de-identified subject ID, COVID-19 status, age in years and sex. The prospective study material was composed of cDNA or gDNA derived from T cells, B-cell-depleted T cells, or PBMCs. The dataset comprised deeply sampled blood TCRbeta repertoires from subjects exposed to, actively infected with, or recovered from COVID-19. Where HLA class I and class II types were available, the types were taken from metadata supplied by the sample provider, not from assay-based typing.

Inclusive of the bounding cysteine and phenylalanine, the CDR3 is 17 residues long. Of the read, only the CDR3 DNA is kept; its 51 bases are in frame from base 1. V ends up 6 bases short and J 2 bases short, with an unmatched junction base count of 12. As encoded in the germline V gene (reference sequence), CDR1 is MNHNY while CDR2 is SVGAGI. Comment on this clone: Its binding antigen is unknown. Base qualities are missing; no much larger clone stands one base away.

Whole blood was collected in K2EDTA tubes by collaborating institutions according to the institutions' own protocols. Collaborator samples were shipped for TCRbeta analysis as frozen whole blood, isolated PBMCs, or DNA extracted from either sample type. On the study overall, not on this receptor specifically: Clinical and demographic metadata were provided uncurated, with the amount varying by source and participant.

TCRbeta CDR3 regions were amplified from genomic DNA by means of the immunoSEQ Assay, a bias-controlled multiplex PCR. The paper's data handling went like this. Nucleated cell counts per sample were estimated from amplification of reference gene primers within the assay. Sequence reads were collapsed and filtered to measure the absolute abundance of every unique TCRbeta CDR3 rearrangement. For each sample, productive Simpson clonality was calculated by taking the square root of Simpson's diversity index across productive rearrangements. Held by TCRdb, this immuneACCESS table contains in-frame sequences only and omits some clones. Under half of the omission traces to an unresolved V gene where checked; the cause of the rest is unknown. D and trimming come from the DNA, and the V and J calls and clone size come from that table. Recorded for this sample are about 180,000 clones; approximately 87% of them occurred a single time. Less than 25% of the sample lies in the top ten.

This clonotype was sampled from a man aged 70 or older with active or convalescent COVID-19. The sequence links TRBV6-6 to TRBJ1-4; a stretch of 7 junction bases matches TRBD1. The sequencing sample was made of peripheral blood. CDR3 region: CASSRRQGHGTNEKLFF. The nucleotides read TGTGCCAGCAGCCGACGACAGGGCCACGGGACTAATGAAAAACTGTTTTTT.